The TCR beta chain described here comes from a study of CD8 T cells in Susac syndrome. General study results and limits: An acknowledgment was made by the study that its TCR sequencing and HLA analysis involved relatively few individuals.

The RNA, about 0.45 to 1 ug, was put through reverse transcription using random hexamers. Each CDR3 protein is one row after TCRdb ran MiXCR on the immunoSEQ multiplex PCR reads. Of approximately 150,000 distinct CDR3 sequences in the sample, around 94% are singletons; the top ten hold over 0.07%. V was pared by 2 bases and J by 3 bases, with 11 bases between. CDR3 size: 14 residues. Per germline, CDR1 SGHNT and CDR2 YYREEE (reference sequence). A remark on this clonotype: The target antigen is unknown.

TEMRA cells were FACS-enriched, unlike CD8+ and CD4+ T cells, which were negatively isolated. This clonotype was obtained from a human donor in good health. Sequenced sample: CD4+ T cells from PBMCs. This chain links TRBV5-4 with TRBJ1-2, with D uncertain. This chain's CDR3 is CASSFERSYYGYTF. CDR3 sequence (DNA): TGTGCCAGCAGCTTCGAGCGAAGTTACTATGGCTACACCTTC.